The T cell receptor beta chain under discussion was sequenced for a study of CD4+ T cells in melanoma. Study outcomes and limitations: CD8+ T cell, macrophage and B cell function reportedly correlated with neoantigen-specific CD4+ T cells. In melanoma, neoantigen-specific CD4+ T cells reportedly differed in differentiation state.

The CDR3 is 18 residues long. Germline V gene sequence: CDR1 SEHNR, CDR2 FQNEAQ (reference sequence). V was pared by 5 bases and J by 3 bases, with 13 bases of the junction left unmatched. Assay used: immunoSEQ multiplex PCR; TCRdb lists only in-frame clones, some missing. The table shows about 9,800 clones, with 55% to 75% occurring only once. This clone appeared once. Its target is not known. The chain uses TRBV7-9 and TRBJ2-1, with 10 bases lining up with TRBD2. This clonotype was obtained from a human donor with melanoma. The sample taken for sequencing was cells from a culture (not recorded whether cultured in vitro). The CDR3 nucleotides are TGTGCCAGCAGCCCCCCCGTGTTAGCGGGGGGCCGCTACAATGAGCAGTTCTTC. It codes for CASSPPVLAGGRYNEQFF.